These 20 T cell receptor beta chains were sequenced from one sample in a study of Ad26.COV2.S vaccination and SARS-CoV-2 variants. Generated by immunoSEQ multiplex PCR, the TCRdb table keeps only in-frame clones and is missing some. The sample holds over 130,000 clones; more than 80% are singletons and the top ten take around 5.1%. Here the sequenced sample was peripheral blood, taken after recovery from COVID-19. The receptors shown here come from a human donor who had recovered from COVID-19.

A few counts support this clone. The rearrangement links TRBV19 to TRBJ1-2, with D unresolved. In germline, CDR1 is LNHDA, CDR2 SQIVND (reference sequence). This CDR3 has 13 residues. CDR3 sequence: CATKELANYGYTF. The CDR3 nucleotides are TGTGCAACCAAGGAACTGGCTAACTATGGCTACACCTTC.

The CDR3 here is CASRRWTGEKAFF. The CDR3, as DNA: TGTGCCAGCAGACGCTGGACAGGGGAGAAAGCTTTCTTT. The V gene is TRBV27, the J gene TRBJ1-1, with 9 nucleotides matching TRBD1. J was trimmed by 9 bases and V by 6 bases; bases with no gene match: 8. Germline CDR1 reads MNHEY; CDR2 reads SMNVEV (reference sequence). CDR3 length: 13 residues.

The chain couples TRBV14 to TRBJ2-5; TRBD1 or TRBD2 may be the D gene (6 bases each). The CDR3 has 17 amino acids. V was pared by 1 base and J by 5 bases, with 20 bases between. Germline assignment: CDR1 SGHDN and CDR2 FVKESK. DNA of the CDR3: TGTGCCAGCAGCCAAGGTTGGGGCAGGAGGGACAAGGAGACCCAGTACTTC. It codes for CASSQGWGRRDKETQYF.

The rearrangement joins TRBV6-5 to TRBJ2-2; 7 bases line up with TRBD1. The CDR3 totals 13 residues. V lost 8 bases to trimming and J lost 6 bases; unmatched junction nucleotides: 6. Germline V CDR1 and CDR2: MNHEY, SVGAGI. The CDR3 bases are TGTGCCAGCGCTAGTCAGGGGGCCGGGGAGCTGTTTTTT. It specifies CASASQGAGELFF.

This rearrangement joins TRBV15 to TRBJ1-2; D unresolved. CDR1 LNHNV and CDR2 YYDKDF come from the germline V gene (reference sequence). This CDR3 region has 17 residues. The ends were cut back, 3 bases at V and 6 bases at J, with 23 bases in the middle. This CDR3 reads CATSRTISIPGSHGYTF. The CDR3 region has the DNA TGTGCCACCAGCAGGACGATATCGATACCCGGGAGCCATGGCTACACCTTC. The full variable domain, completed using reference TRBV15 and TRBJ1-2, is DAMVIQNPRYQVTQFGKPVTLSCSQTLNHNVMYWYQQKSSQAPKLLFHYYDKDFNNEADTPDNFQSRRPNTSFCFLDIRSPGLGDTAMYLCATSRTISIPGSHGYTFGSGTRLTVV.

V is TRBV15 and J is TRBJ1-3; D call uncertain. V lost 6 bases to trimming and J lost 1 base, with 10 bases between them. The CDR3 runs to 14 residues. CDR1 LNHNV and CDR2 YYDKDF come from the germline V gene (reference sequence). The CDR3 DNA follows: TGTGCCACCAGTCTAAGGCTGTCTGGAAACACCATATATTTT. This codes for CATSLRLSGNTIYF. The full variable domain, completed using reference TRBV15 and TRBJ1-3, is DAMVIQNPRYQVTQFGKPVTLSCSQTLNHNVMYWYQQKSSQAPKLLFHYYDKDFNNEADTPDNFQSRRPNTSFCFLDIRSPGLGDTAMYLCATSLRLSGNTIYFGEGSWLTVV.

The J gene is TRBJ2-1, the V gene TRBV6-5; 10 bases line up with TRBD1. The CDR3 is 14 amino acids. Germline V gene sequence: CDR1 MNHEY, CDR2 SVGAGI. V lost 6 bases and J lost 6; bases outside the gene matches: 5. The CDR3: CASSRDRGFNEQFF. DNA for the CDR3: TGTGCCAGCAGCCGGGACAGGGGTTTCAATGAGCAGTTCTTC.

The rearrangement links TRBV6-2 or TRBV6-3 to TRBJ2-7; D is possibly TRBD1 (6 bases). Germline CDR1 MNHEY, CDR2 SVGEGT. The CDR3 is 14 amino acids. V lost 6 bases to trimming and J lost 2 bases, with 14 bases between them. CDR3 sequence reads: CASSPPGTPYEQYF. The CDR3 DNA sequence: TGTGCCAGCAGCCCCCCAGGGACACCCTACGAGCAGTACTTC.

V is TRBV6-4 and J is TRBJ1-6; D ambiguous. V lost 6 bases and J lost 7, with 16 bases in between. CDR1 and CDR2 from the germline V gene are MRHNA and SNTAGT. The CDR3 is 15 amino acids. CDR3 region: CASREIEGPNSPLHF. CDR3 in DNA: TGTGCCAGCAGGGAGATAGAAGGTCCGAATTCACCCCTCCACTTT.

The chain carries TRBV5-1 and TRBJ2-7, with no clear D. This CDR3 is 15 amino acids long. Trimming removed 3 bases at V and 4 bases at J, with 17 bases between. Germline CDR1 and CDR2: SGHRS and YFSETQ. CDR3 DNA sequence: TGCGCCAGCAGCTCCCAGTCTCAAACAGCTTACGAGCAGTACTTC. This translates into CASSSQSQTAYEQYF.

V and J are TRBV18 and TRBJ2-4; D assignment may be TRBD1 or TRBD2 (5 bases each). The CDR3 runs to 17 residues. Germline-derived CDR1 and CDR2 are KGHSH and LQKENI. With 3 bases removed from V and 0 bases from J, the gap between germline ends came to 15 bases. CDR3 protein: CASSPGDRGVAKNIQYF. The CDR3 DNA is TGTGCCAGCTCACCGGGGGACCGAGGGGTAGCCAAAAACATTCAGTACTTC.

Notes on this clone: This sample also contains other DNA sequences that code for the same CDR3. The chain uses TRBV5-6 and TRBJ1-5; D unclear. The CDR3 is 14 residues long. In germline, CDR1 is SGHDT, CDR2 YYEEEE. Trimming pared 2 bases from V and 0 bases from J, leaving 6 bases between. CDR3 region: CASSLGGSNQPQHF. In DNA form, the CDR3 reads TGTGCCAGCAGCTTAGGAGGTAGCAATCAGCCCCAGCATTTT.

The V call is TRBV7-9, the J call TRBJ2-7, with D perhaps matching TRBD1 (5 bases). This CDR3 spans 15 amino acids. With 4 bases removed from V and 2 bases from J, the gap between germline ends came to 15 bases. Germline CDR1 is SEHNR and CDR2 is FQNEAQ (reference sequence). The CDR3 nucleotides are TGTGCCAGCAGCTCATTGGGGCTGAAACCCTACGAGCAGTACTTC. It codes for CASSSLGLKPYEQYF. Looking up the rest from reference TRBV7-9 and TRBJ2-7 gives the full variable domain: DTGVSQNPRHKITKRGQNVTFRCDPISEHNRLYWYRQTLGQGPEFLTYFQNEAQLEKSRLLSDRFSAERPKGSFSTLEIQRTEQGDSAMYLCASSSLGLKPYEQYFGPGTRLTVT.

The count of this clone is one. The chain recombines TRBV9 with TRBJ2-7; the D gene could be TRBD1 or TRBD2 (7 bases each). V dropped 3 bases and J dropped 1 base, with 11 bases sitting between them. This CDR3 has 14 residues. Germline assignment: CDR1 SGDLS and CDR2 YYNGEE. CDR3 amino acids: CASSAGGQSYEQYF. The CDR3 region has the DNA TGTGCCAGCAGCGCGGGGGGACAGTCCTACGAGCAGTACTTC.

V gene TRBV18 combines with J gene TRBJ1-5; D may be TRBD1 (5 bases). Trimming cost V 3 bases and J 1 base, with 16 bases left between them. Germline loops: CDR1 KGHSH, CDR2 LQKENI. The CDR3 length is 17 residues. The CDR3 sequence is CASSPGARKPSNQPQHF. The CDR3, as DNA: TGTGCCAGCTCACCCGGGGCAAGAAAACCAAGCAATCAGCCCCAGCATTTT.

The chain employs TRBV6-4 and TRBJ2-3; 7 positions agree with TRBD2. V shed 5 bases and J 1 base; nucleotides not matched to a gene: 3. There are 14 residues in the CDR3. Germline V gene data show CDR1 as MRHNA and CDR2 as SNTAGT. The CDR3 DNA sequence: TGTGCCAGCAGTCCGGGGGGACGCACAGATACGCAGTATTTT. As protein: CASSPGGRTDTQYF.

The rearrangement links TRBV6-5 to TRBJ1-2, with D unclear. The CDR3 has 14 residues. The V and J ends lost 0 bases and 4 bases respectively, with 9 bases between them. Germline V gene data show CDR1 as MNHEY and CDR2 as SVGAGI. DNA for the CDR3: TGTGCCAGCAGTTACTCGATTTGGAGCTATGGCTACACCTTC. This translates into CASSYSIWSYGYTF.

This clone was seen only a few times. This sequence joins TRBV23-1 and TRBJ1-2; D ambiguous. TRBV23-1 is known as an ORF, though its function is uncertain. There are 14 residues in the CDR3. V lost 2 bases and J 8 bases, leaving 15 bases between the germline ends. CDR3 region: CASSQIGSPRGYTF. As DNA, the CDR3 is TGCGCCAGCAGTCAAATTGGCAGCCCGAGGGGCTACACCTTC.

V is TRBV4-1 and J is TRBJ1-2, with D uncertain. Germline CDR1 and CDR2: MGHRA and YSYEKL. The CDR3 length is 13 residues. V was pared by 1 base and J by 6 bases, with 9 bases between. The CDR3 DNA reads TGCGCCAGCAGCCAAGTCGAGACGCATGGCTACACCTTC. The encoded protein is CASSQVETHGYTF.

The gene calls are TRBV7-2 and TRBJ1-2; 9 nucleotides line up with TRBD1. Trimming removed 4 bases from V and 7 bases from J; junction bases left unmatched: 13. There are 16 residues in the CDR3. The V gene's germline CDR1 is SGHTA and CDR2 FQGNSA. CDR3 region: CASSSYYPQGASGYTF. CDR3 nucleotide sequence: TGTGCCAGCAGCTCCTATTATCCACAGGGGGCAAGTGGCTACACCTTC. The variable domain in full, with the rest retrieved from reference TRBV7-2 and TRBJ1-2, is GAGVSQSPSNKVTEKGKDVELRCDPISGHTALYWYRQSLGQGLEFLIYFQGNSAPDKSGLPSDRFSAERTGGSVSTLTIQRTQQEDSAVYLCASSSYYPQGASGYTFGSGTRLTVV.